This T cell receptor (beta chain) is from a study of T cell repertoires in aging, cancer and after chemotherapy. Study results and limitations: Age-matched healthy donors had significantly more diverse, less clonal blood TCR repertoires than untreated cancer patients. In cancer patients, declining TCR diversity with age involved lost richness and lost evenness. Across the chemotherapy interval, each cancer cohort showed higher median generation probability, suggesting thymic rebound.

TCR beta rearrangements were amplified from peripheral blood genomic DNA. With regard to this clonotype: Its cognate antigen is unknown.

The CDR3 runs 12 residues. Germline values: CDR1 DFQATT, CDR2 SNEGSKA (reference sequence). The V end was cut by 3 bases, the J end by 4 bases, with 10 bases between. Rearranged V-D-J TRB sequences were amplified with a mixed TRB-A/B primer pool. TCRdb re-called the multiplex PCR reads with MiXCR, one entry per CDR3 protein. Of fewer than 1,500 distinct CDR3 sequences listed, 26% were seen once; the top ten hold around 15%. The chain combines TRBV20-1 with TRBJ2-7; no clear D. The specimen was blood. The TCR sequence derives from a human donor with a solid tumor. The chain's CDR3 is CSASKGRYEQYF. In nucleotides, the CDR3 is TGCAGTGCTAGTAAGGGTAGATACGAGCAGTACTTC.